A single sample gave rise to the 26 T cell receptor beta chains below, sequenced in a study of T cell responses to AZD1222 COVID-19 vaccine. Assay used: immunoSEQ multiplex PCR; TCRdb lists only in-frame clones, some missing. The profile covers more than 150,000 clones, with around nine tenths appearing a single time and approximately 0.5% taken by the ten largest. The input for sequencing was peripheral blood, taken on day 0 of AZD1222 vaccination. Source of these receptors: an adult in good health.

The rearrangement uses TRBV4-2 and TRBJ2-3; D is unresolved. The CDR3 runs 15 residues. Germline loops: CDR1 LGHNA, CDR2 YNFKEQ. Trimming pared 0 bases from V and 2 bases from J, leaving 9 bases between. Here the CDR3 reads CASSQDRRITDTQYF. DNA of the CDR3: TGTGCCAGCAGCCAAGATCGTCGGATCACAGATACGCAGTATTTT.

The chain links TRBV6-5 to TRBJ1-2; TRBD1 aligns across 10 bases. The J segment lost 4 bases and the V segment lost 2 bases, leaving 4 bases of the junction unmatched. Germline CDR1 and CDR2: MNHEY and SVGAGI. The CDR3 has 15 amino acids. The DNA for the CDR3 is TGTGCCAGCAGTTACACCAGGACAGGGGGCTATGGCTACACCTTC. Protein product: CASSYTRTGGYGYTF.

V usage is TRBV13 and J usage is TRBJ2-2; D is ambiguous. V gave up 7 bases and J gave up 8 bases, with 17 bases separating them. The CDR3 is 14 residues long. The germline gives CDR1 PRHDT, CDR2 FYEKMQ (reference sequence). CDR3 sequence: CASNSVGKVGELFF. CDR3 sequence (DNA): TGTGCCAGCAACTCCGTCGGTAAGGTGGGGGAGCTGTTTTTT.

The V gene is TRBV2, the J gene TRBJ2-6, with TRBD2 as a possible D gene (6 bases). The CDR3 contains 17 residues. V dropped 7 bases and J dropped 3 bases, with 19 bases sitting between them. Looked up from germline, CDR1 is SNHLY and CDR2 is FYNNEI. CDR3 nucleotide sequence: TGTGCCAGCACCCCTGCGGCGGGGTACGGTGGGGCCAACGTCCTGACTTTC. It specifies CASTPAAGYGGANVLTF.

V gene TRBV28 combines with J gene TRBJ2-1, with 10 nucleotides matching TRBD2. The CDR3 extends over 15 amino acids. In germline, CDR1 is MDHEN, CDR2 SYDVKM. V gave up 5 bases and J gave up 7 bases; unmatched junction bases: 8. The CDR3 sequence is CASSHQAGGPNEQFF. CDR3 nucleotide sequence: TGTGCCAGCAGTCACCAAGCGGGAGGGCCTAATGAGCAGTTCTTC.

This clone was counted between two and nine times. The chain links TRBV5-4 to TRBJ2-2; D perhaps matches TRBD1 (6 bases). Trimming removed 1 base at V and 3 bases at J, with 13 bases between. The CDR3 consists of 16 residues. Germline lookup yields CDR1 SGHNT and CDR2 YYREEE (reference sequence). The CDR3 protein is CASSLPGRGYTGELFF. CDR3 nucleotides: TGTGCCAGCAGCTTGCCGGGCAGGGGTTACACCGGGGAGCTGTTTTTT. Based on the CDR3 plus reference TRBV5-4 and TRBJ2-2, the full variable domain is ETGVTQSPTHLIKTRGQQVTLRCSSQSGHNTVSWYQQALGQGPQFIFQYYREEENGRGNFPPRFSGLQFPNYSSELNVNALELDDSALYLCASSLPGRGYTGELFFGEGSRLTVL.

The chain links TRBV10-2 to TRBJ1-2, with TRBD1 matching 10 bases. J lost 8 bases, V lost 11 bases, and 5 bases had no gene match. The CDR3 totals 11 residues. Germline CDR1 WSHSY, CDR2 SAAADI. The CDR3 DNA reads TGCGCCTCCGGGACAGGGGACGGCTACACCTTC. Translation gives CASGTGDGYTF.

V and J are TRBV4-3 and TRBJ1-1, with 8 bases lining up with TRBD1. Trimming at V came to 2 bases and at J to 5 bases, leaving 1 base not matched to a gene. The CDR3 contains 13 residues. CDR1 and CDR2 (germline): LGHNA, YSLEER. CDR3 bases: TGCGCCAGCAGCCAAAACAGGGGGACTGAAGCTTTCTTT. Residues: CASSQNRGTEAFF.

The chain recombines TRBV4-1 with TRBJ2-1; D uncertain. Germline CDR1 and CDR2: MGHRA and YSYEKL. V was clipped by 1 base and J by 8 bases, with 9 bases between them. The CDR3 is made up of 13 amino acids. The CDR3 sequence is CASSQVGKDEQFF. CDR3 sequence (DNA): TGCGCCAGCAGCCAAGTGGGGAAGGATGAGCAGTTCTTC.

As regards this clone: A read error may account for a junction end that differs from germline. The chain is built from TRBV6-5 and TRBJ2-7, with no clear D. The germline gives CDR1 MNHEY, CDR2 SVGAGI. The CDR3 is 13 residues long. The CDR3 region has the DNA TGTGCCAGCTCGGCCCTAGGCTCCCACGAGCAGTACTTC. Translating it yields CASSALGSHEQYF.

This chain connects TRBV29-1 to TRBJ1-5; no reliable D call. CDR1 is SQVTM, CDR2 ANQGSEA, per germline. This CDR3 region has 15 residues. V was clipped by 0 bases and J by 1 base, with 10 bases between them. The CDR3 reads CSVEEGHGSNQPQHF. The CDR3 coding sequence is TGCAGCGTTGAAGAGGGCCATGGGAGCAATCAGCCCCAGCATTTT.

The chain couples TRBV7-3 to TRBJ1-2; TRBD1 might be the D (6 bases). Germline V gene lookup returns CDR1 SGHTA and CDR2 FQGTGA. This CDR3 contains 13 residues. Trimming took 5 bases from V and 8 from J, leaving 15 bases between them. The CDR3, as DNA: TGTGCCAGCAGCCGGGAGGGGGTGGGCGGCTACACCTTC. Amino acid sequence: CASSREGVGGYTF.

The V call is TRBV19, the J call TRBJ1-1; the D is unclear. Germline assignment: CDR1 LNHDA and CDR2 SQIVND (reference sequence). Trimming cost V 1 base and J 7 bases, with 7 bases left between them. The CDR3 has 12 amino acids. The CDR3, as DNA: TGTGCCAGTAGTATAGGCCAAGTTGAAGCTTTCTTT. Encoded protein: CASSIGQVEAFF.

This chain's CDR3 is CASSTGQNYGYTF. Here the CDR3 DNA reads TGTGCCAGCAGCACGGGACAGAACTATGGCTACACCTTC. V gene TRBV3-1 (or the pseudogene TRBV3-2) combines with J gene TRBJ1-2; the match to TRBD1 covers 7 bases. The trim removed 5 bases at V and 2 bases at J, leaving 2 bases unmatched. The CDR3 contains 13 residues. Germline assignment: CDR1 LGHDT and CDR2 YNNKEL (reference sequence).

The chain carries TRBV19 and TRBJ2-1; no reliable D call. V was cut by 1 base and J by 5 bases, with 18 bases left in between. The CDR3 loop spans 17 amino acids. The germline V gene encodes CDR1 LNHDA and CDR2 SQIVND (reference sequence). The chain's CDR3 is CASSIGFRERAHNEQFF. DNA of the CDR3: TGTGCCAGTAGTATAGGGTTCAGAGAAAGAGCCCACAATGAGCAGTTCTTC.

The sample holds a few counts of this clone. V usage is TRBV12-3 or TRBV12-4 and J usage is TRBJ1-6; D gene uncertain. This CDR3 is built from 12 residues. V was clipped by 3 bases and J by 8 bases, with 5 bases between them. The chain's CDR3 is CASSFSDSPLHF. The CDR3 DNA is TGTGCCAGCAGTTTTTCGGATTCACCCCTCCACTTT.

This clone showed up just once. The chain links TRBV11-3 to TRBJ1-1; D is uncertain. Trimming removed 3 bases from V and 4 bases from J, with 12 bases in between. Per the germline V gene, CDR1 is SGHNT and CDR2 is YENEEA. CDR3 size: 14 residues. The CDR3 nucleotides are TGTGCCAGCAGCTTGGAGGGAGGGAGCACTGAAGCTTTCTTT. The encoded protein is CASSLEGGSTEAFF.

The rearrangement links TRBV19 to TRBJ1-4; D call uncertain. V lost 0 bases, J lost 1 base, and 6 bases lay in between. In germline, CDR1 is LNHDA, CDR2 SQIVND (reference sequence). The CDR3 runs 15 residues. The CDR3 region has the DNA TGTGCCAGTAGTATAGACCGGGGAACTAATGAAAAACTGTTTTTT. Its protein product is CASSIDRGTNEKLFF.

V and J are TRBV7-3 and TRBJ2-1; 12 bases align to TRBD2. V lost 5 bases and J lost 0; bases outside the gene matches: 8. The germline V gene encodes CDR1 SGHTA and CDR2 FQGTGA. CDR3 size: 18 residues. CDR3 sequence (DNA): TGTGCCAGCAGCGTGGGACTAGCGGGCCCTAGCTCCTACAATGAGCAGTTCTTC. Translation: CASSVGLAGPSSYNEQFF.

This clone was found once. The chain is built from TRBV11-3 and TRBJ2-5; D is ambiguous. CDR3 size: 16 residues. From germline, CDR1 is SGHNT and CDR2 YENEEA. V lost 2 bases and J 2 bases, leaving 15 bases between the germline ends. The CDR3 nucleotides are TGTGCCAGCAGCTTACCCCCGGGCTCCGGGCAAGAGACCCAGTACTTC. Amino acids: CASSLPPGSGQETQYF.

The chain is built from TRBV30 and TRBJ1-6, with unresolved D. Trimming cost V 3 bases and J 2 bases, with 2 bases left between them. Germline loops: CDR1 GTSNPN, CDR2 SVGIG (reference sequence). CDR3 length: 12 residues. The CDR3 loop reads CAWSPYNSPLHF. CDR3 bases: TGTGCCTGGAGCCCCTATAATTCACCCCTCCACTTT.

The chain links TRBV7-2 to TRBJ2-5; 9 bases match TRBD1. CDR3 length: 14 amino acids. V gave up 5 bases and J gave up 7 bases; unmatched junction bases: 8. The germline V gene encodes CDR1 SGHTA and CDR2 FQGNSA. In DNA, the CDR3 is TGTGCCAGCAGCCCCGGACAGGGGTGGGCGACCCAGTACTTC. Its protein product is CASSPGQGWATQYF.

This clone came up a few times. For the CDR3, the DNA is TGTGCCAGCACGACAGGGTGGAGGGCCGGGGAGCTGTTTTTT. This codes for CASTTGWRAGELFF. The chain carries TRBV2 and TRBJ2-2; tentatively, D is TRBD1 (7 bases). The CDR3 runs to 14 residues. Germline lookup yields CDR1 SNHLY and CDR2 FYNNEI. V was clipped by 7 bases and J by 6 bases, with 15 bases between them.

V and J are TRBV9 and TRBJ1-1; 8 nucleotides match TRBD1. With V trimmed by 0 bases and J by 7 bases, 5 bases remained unmatched. The CDR3 length is 14 residues. Germline CDR1 reads SGDLS; CDR2 reads YYNGEE. CDR3: CASSVGGDRGEAFF. The CDR3 bases are TGTGCCAGCAGCGTAGGGGGAGACAGGGGTGAAGCTTTCTTT.

This clone was seen once. The CDR3 DNA is TGTGCCAGTAGTGTCGGGTTGGACCATGAAGCTTTCTTT. Translating it yields CASSVGLDHEAFF. The gene calls are TRBV19 and TRBJ1-1; no clear D gene. The CDR3 runs 13 residues. Deletions cut 5 bases from V and 7 bases from J, with 14 bases between. The germline V gene has CDR1 LNHDA and CDR2 SQIVND (reference sequence).

This rearrangement joins TRBV9 to TRBJ1-6; 7 positions agree with TRBD1. The CDR3 extends over 15 amino acids. From germline, CDR1 is SGDLS and CDR2 YYNGEE. V lost 4 bases and J lost 7; bases outside the gene matches: 8. CDR3 sequence: CASSPRGSYNSPLHF. CDR3 DNA sequence: TGTGCCAGCAGCCCCAGGGGGTCATACAATTCACCCCTCCACTTT.